This entry lists 2 T cell receptor beta chains sequenced from one sample in a study of OX40 agonist ivuxolimab in advanced cancers. TCRdb's table, derived via immunoSEQ multiplex PCR, lists solely in-frame clones and lacks some. The table records about 58,000 clones, roughly nine tenths of them present only once. Material: CD4+ or CD8+ T cells sorted from blood, obtained in a trial of the OX40 agonist ivuxolimab. The receptors derive from an adult with an advanced solid tumor such as melanoma, head and neck, liver or kidney cancer.

The V and J genes are TRBV18 and TRBJ2-2, with no clear D. Between the trimmed V and J ends, which lost 3 bases and 0 bases, there was a span of 11 bases. The CDR3 totals 16 residues. The germline CDR1 and CDR2 sequences are KGHSH and LQKENI. CDR3: CASSPVPLANTGELFF. CDR3 coding DNA: TGTGCCAGCTCACCGGTGCCCCTCGCGAACACCGGGGAGCTGTTTTTT.

The chain carries TRBV19 and TRBJ1-2, with a possible D match to TRBD1 (5 bases). CDR1 LNHDA and CDR2 SQIVND come from the germline V gene (reference sequence). The CDR3 sequence is 15 residues long. Trimming removed 3 bases at V and 6 bases at J, with 17 bases between. The CDR3 sequence: CASSMGGWGGDGYTF. In nucleotides, the CDR3 is TGTGCCAGTAGTATGGGCGGCTGGGGAGGGGATGGCTACACCTTC.